This T cell receptor (beta chain) appears in the sequencing data of a study of blood T cell repertoires in COVID-19. As for the study in general: Sources were T cells, B-cell-depleted T cells, or PBMCs; the material itself was cDNA or gDNA.

Participants had their cohort set by participant-reported clinical history. Recovery meant two consecutive negative NP/OP PCR tests, professional clearance, or resolved symptoms. Per the original data handling: Estimation of nucleated cell counts relied on the amplification of reference gene primers. Here immunoSEQ multiplex PCR was the method, and the copy in TCRdb shows in-frame clones only, minus some. For V, J and clone size, that table is used; D and trimming come from the DNA. The repertoire holds 500,000 or so clones, with roughly 87% as singletons. The CDR3 covers 17 residues. Germline loops: CDR1 SGDLS, CDR2 YYNGEE. Trimming stripped 7 bases from V and 0 bases from J, with 19 bases between.

The receptor comes from a woman younger than 35 who had recovered from COVID-19. J is TRBJ2-2 and V is TRBV9, with D tentatively TRBD2 (5 bases). What was sequenced was PBMCs or T cells enriched from blood (not recorded which). The CDR3 DNA reads TGTGCCAGCCACGGGAAGTTGGCGGCCGCGAACACCGGGGAGCTGTTTTTT. Protein sequence: CASHGKLAAANTGELFF.